The entry below gives a single TCR beta chain sequence along with its context. With 4 bases removed from V and 1 base from J, the gap between germline ends came to 8 bases. Germline-derived CDR1 and CDR2 are SGHNT and YYREEE (reference sequence). This CDR3 contains 13 residues. This sample is drawn from a study of shared clonotypes between healthy human individuals. The protocol was immunoSEQ multiplex PCR, while the TCRdb copy is restricted to in-frame clones and leaves out a portion. Of roughly 720,000 clones listed, around 91% are singletons. The TCR originated in a man aged 18 to 29 in good health. Some clones in this sample may be carry-over from other donors' samples. Material: memory CD8+ T cells from PBMCs. As to subset: CD45RO+ cells pooled with CCR7-negative TemRA cells. The chain links TRBV5-4 to TRBJ1-1; D remains ambiguous. The CDR3 here is CASSPTENTEAFF. Written as DNA, the CDR3 is TGTGCCAGCAGCCCCACAGAGAACACTGAAGCTTTCTTT.